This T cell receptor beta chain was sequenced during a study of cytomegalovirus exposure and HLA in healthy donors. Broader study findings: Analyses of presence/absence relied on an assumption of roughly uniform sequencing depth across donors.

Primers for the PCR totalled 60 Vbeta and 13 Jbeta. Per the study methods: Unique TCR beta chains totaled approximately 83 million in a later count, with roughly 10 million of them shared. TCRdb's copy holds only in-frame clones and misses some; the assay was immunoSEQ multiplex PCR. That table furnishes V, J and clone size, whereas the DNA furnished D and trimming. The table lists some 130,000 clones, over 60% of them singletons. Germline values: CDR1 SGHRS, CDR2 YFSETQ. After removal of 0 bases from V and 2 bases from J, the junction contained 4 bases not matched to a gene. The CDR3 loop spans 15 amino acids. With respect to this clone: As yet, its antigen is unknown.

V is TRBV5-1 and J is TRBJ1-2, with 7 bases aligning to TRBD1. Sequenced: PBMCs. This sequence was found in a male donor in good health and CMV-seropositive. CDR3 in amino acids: CASSLGAGGNYGYTF. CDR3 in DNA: TGCGCCAGCAGCTTGGGGGCAGGGGGGAACTATGGCTACACCTTC.